One and the same sample provided the 22 T cell receptor beta chains below, sequenced in a study of blood T cell repertoires in COVID-19. The repertoire was sequenced with immunoSEQ multiplex PCR; TCRdb's copy has only in-frame clones and lacks some. The sample holds some 200,000 clones, about 86% seen once. Sequencing was done on a sample of PBMCs or T cells enriched from blood (not recorded which). These receptor sequences come from a woman in her forties with acute COVID-19.

This chain uses TRBV3-1 (or the pseudogene TRBV3-2) with TRBJ1-2; possibly TRBD1 for D (6 bases). The CDR3 extends over 14 amino acids. V shed 3 bases and J shed 6 bases, with 14 bases lying between them. Germline V gives CDR1 LGHDT, CDR2 YNNKEL (reference sequence). The CDR3 DNA sequence: TGTGCCAGCAGCCAGCACAGGGCAAACGATGGCTACACCTTC. It translates to CASSQHRANDGYTF.

This clone occurred many times. This chain uses TRBV6-1 with TRBJ1-5, with 7 nucleotides matching TRBD1. There are 15 residues in the CDR3. Germline V gene sequence: CDR1 MNHNS, CDR2 SASEGT. V trimming: 1 base; J trimming: 5 bases; junction bases outside the gene matches: 5. The CDR3 DNA is TGTGCCAGCAGTGAAGGACAGGGCAACTATCAGCCCCAGCATTTT. Protein sequence: CASSEGQGNYQPQHF.

This CDR3 is CASSPQAGDYGYTF. CDR3 sequence (DNA): TGCGCCAGCAGCCCACAGGCTGGGGACTATGGCTACACCTTC. This chain connects TRBV4-1 to TRBJ1-2; tentatively, D is TRBD1 (5 bases). CDR1 and CDR2 from the germline V gene are MGHRA and YSYEKL. This CDR3 is 14 amino acids long. V dropped 4 bases and J dropped 3 bases, with 12 bases sitting between them.

The J gene is TRBJ2-3, the V gene TRBV11-2; no clear D. Germline CDR1 reads SGHAT; CDR2 reads FQNNGV. V gave up 7 bases and J gave up 0 bases, with 8 bases separating them. There are 13 residues in the CDR3. The CDR3 is CASTQQSTDTQYF. CDR3 sequence (DNA): TGTGCCAGCACACAACAGAGCACAGATACGCAGTATTTT.

The CDR3 coding sequence is TGCGCCAGCAGCCCCTCGGGCTCTGGGGCCAACGTCCTGACTTTC. Translated, it gives CASSPSGSGANVLTF. This chain links TRBV4-1 with TRBJ2-6; D ambiguous. The CDR3 length is 15 residues. V was cut by 4 bases and J by 0 bases, with 7 bases left in between. Germline assignment: CDR1 MGHRA and CDR2 YSYEKL.

This clone has just a few counts. The chain links TRBV7-2 to TRBJ1-6; D is ambiguous. The CDR3 covers 13 residues. V lost 3 bases and J 11 bases, leaving 11 bases between the germline ends. Germline V lookup: CDR1 SGHTA, CDR2 FQGNSA. CDR3 loop: CASSFDYGAPLHF. The CDR3 DNA reads TGTGCCAGCAGCTTCGACTACGGGGCACCCCTCCACTTT.

The J gene is TRBJ1-2, the V gene TRBV12-3 or TRBV12-4; perhaps TRBD1 as D (6 bases). V lost 2 bases and J 8 bases, leaving 12 bases between the germline ends. The CDR3 extends over 13 amino acids. CDR3 residues: CASSLSGARGYTF. The CDR3, as DNA: TGTGCCAGCAGTTTATCAGGGGCTAGAGGCTACACCTTC.

This clone was picked up one time. The chain uses TRBV9 and TRBJ1-4; D gene unclear. Germline loops: CDR1 SGDLS, CDR2 YYNGEE. CDR3 size: 14 residues. With 0 bases removed from V and 8 bases from J, the gap between germline ends came to 11 bases. The CDR3 DNA reads as TGTGCCAGCAGCGTAGATGGGTTACAGGAAAAACTGTTTTTT. This gives the protein CASSVDGLQEKLFF. Drawing the rest from reference TRBV9 and TRBJ1-4, the complete variable domain is DSGVTQTPKHLITATGQRVTLRCSPRSGDLSVYWYQQSLDQGLQFLIQYYNGEERAKGNILERFSAQQFPDLHSELNLSSLELGDSALYFCASSVDGLQEKLFFGSGTQLSVL.

The rearrangement uses TRBV18 and TRBJ2-7, with a weak D call TRBD2 (5 bases). Germline values: CDR1 KGHSH, CDR2 LQKENI. This CDR3 has 13 amino acids. V dropped 2 bases and J dropped 8 bases, with 13 bases sitting between them. CDR3: CASSPEARGQQYF. In DNA, the CDR3 is TGTGCCAGCTCACCAGAGGCCCGAGGGCAGCAGTACTTC.

The chain is built from TRBV18 and TRBJ2-6, with 10 positions matching TRBD1. The CDR3 runs to 16 residues. Per the germline V gene, CDR1 is KGHSH and CDR2 is LQKENI. V lost 4 bases to trimming and J lost 2 bases; unmatched junction nucleotides: 2. CDR3 protein: CASSRQGAPGANVLTF. The DNA for the CDR3 is TGTGCCAGCTCACGACAGGGGGCGCCTGGGGCCAACGTCCTGACTTTC.

This rearrangement joins TRBV6-1 to TRBJ2-7; TRBD2 matches 10 bases. This CDR3 region has 16 residues. Germline V lookup: CDR1 MNHNS, CDR2 SASEGT. V was pared by 0 bases and J by 3 bases, with 5 bases of the junction left unmatched. The CDR3 region is CASSEARASGSYEQYF. CDR3 DNA sequence: TGTGCCAGCAGTGAAGCCCGAGCTAGCGGGAGCTACGAGCAGTACTTC.

This chain links TRBV19 with TRBJ2-1; D unresolved. Germline assignment: CDR1 LNHDA and CDR2 SQIVND (reference sequence). This CDR3 spans 13 amino acids. Trimming removed 7 bases from V and 3 bases from J, with 10 bases in between. The CDR3 sequence: CASTESVYNEQFF. The DNA of the CDR3 is TGTGCCAGTACTGAGAGTGTCTACAATGAGCAGTTCTTC.

CDR3 loop: CASSQEPGANYGYTF. The CDR3 nucleotides read TGTGCCAGCAGCCAAGAGCCAGGTGCTAACTATGGCTACACCTTC. V and J are TRBV3-1 (or the pseudogene TRBV3-2) and TRBJ1-2; D gene ambiguous. V was shortened by 0 bases and J by 0 bases, with 8 bases between the two germline ends. The CDR3 extends over 15 amino acids. Germline values: CDR1 LGHDT, CDR2 YNNKEL (reference sequence).

The V and J genes are TRBV7-3 and TRBJ1-1, with TRBD1 matching 8 bases. CDR1 is SGHTA, CDR2 FQGTGA, per germline. The CDR3 is 14 amino acids. V lost 5 bases and J lost 7; bases outside the gene matches: 9. DNA of the CDR3: TGTGCCAGCAGCCCGAGCAGGGGGCTAGGTGAAGCTTTCTTT. Encoded protein: CASSPSRGLGEAFF.

This rearrangement joins TRBV6-5 to TRBJ1-6; a possible D gene is TRBD1 (6 bases). Germline V CDR1 and CDR2: MNHEY, SVGAGI. V lost 6 bases to trimming and J lost 2 bases, with 11 bases between them. The length of the CDR3 is 15 residues. The CDR3 protein is CASRKQGTYNSPLHF. Written as DNA, the CDR3 is TGTGCCAGCAGGAAACAGGGTACCTATAATTCACCCCTCCACTTT.

This sequence joins TRBV4-2 and TRBJ2-3; 8 positions match TRBD2. This CDR3 spans 15 amino acids. Germline CDR1 and CDR2: LGHNA and YNFKEQ. V shed 4 bases, J shed 2 bases, and the junction held 5 bases outside the gene matches. The CDR3 is CASSLRGGSTDTQYF. Here the CDR3 DNA reads TGTGCCAGCAGCCTCCGGGGGGGGTCCACAGATACGCAGTATTTT.

The chain recombines TRBV13 with TRBJ2-1; 8 bases line up with TRBD2. The germline V gene encodes CDR1 PRHDT and CDR2 FYEKMQ (reference sequence). V lost 2 bases and J lost 8; bases outside the gene matches: 8. The CDR3 length is 15 residues. CDR3 DNA: TGTGCCAGCAGCTTATTACGGGAGGGACTGGATGAGCAGTTCTTC. Protein product: CASSLLREGLDEQFF. Based on the CDR3 plus reference TRBV13 and TRBJ2-1, the full variable domain is AAGVIQSPRHLIKEKRETATLKCYPIPRHDTVYWYQQGPGQDPQFLISFYEKMQSDKGSIPDRFSAQQFSDYHSELNMSSLELGDSALYFCASSLLREGLDEQFFGPGTRLTVL.

The chain carries TRBV6-6 and TRBJ2-7; D not resolved. Trimming took 8 bases from V and 7 from J, leaving 21 bases between them. The CDR3 is made up of 14 amino acids. Germline V gene sequence: CDR1 MNHNY, CDR2 SVGAGI (reference sequence). This chain's CDR3 is CASQDRVGSGEQYF. CDR3 DNA sequence: TGTGCCAGCCAAGACCGGGTCGGGTCCGGAGAGCAGTACTTC.

The rearrangement uses TRBV28 and TRBJ1-4, with unresolved D. Trimming took off 4 bases at V and 11 bases at J, with 29 bases between the two ends. Germline V gene lookup returns CDR1 MDHEN and CDR2 SYDVKM. This CDR3 region has 18 residues. This CDR3 is CASSSDVVTSRLFRKLFF. The CDR3 DNA reads TGTGCCAGCAGTTCTGACGTGGTGACGTCGCGGCTTTTTCGGAAACTGTTTTTT.

V is TRBV18 and J is TRBJ2-1, with a weak D call TRBD2 (6 bases). The V and J ends lost 1 base and 7 bases respectively, with 8 bases between them. Germline V gene data show CDR1 as KGHSH and CDR2 as LQKENI. The CDR3 runs 13 residues. Here the CDR3 reads CASSPLAGNEQFF. In nucleotides, the CDR3 is TGTGCCAGCTCACCACTGGCGGGGAATGAGCAGTTCTTC.

The chain is built from TRBV11-3 and TRBJ2-5; tentatively, D is TRBD2 (7 bases). Germline values: CDR1 SGHNT, CDR2 YENEEA. Trimming stripped 4 bases from V and 0 bases from J, with 24 bases between. The CDR3 is 19 amino acids. The DNA of the CDR3 is TGTGCCAGCAGCTCGAATCACCGAACGGGGGGACACCACCAAGAGACCCAGTACTTC. This sequence encodes CASSSNHRTGGHHQETQYF.

V is TRBV12-3 or TRBV12-4 and J is TRBJ1-1; D uncertain. The V end lost 3 bases, the J end lost 2 bases, and 4 bases lay between the germline ends. The CDR3 runs 12 residues. CDR3 bases: TGTGCCAGCAGTTTCTACAACACTGAAGCTTTCTTT. Its translation: CASSFYNTEAFF.